This T cell receptor beta chain stems from a study of T cell repertoires in cytomegalovirus infection. In the study overall: Public signatures in TCR beta pointed to CMV infection and matching HLA type. Findings of the study overall: Summed frequency of public TCR beta families distinguished CMV carriers with the relevant HLA. The ex vivo response was dominated by HLA-C-restricted CMV-specific TCR beta clonotypes.

MiXCR was run by TCRdb on the reads, yielding one entry per CDR3 protein. The profile shows a few hundred thousand distinct CDR3 sequences, approximately 15% of them singletons. Germline loops: CDR1 MGHRA, CDR2 YSYEKL. The ends lost 1 base at V and 4 bases at J; junction bases unmatched: 5. The CDR3 extends over 16 amino acids. As to this clonotype: Its specificity is not known.

The chain uses TRBV4-1 and TRBJ2-7, with TRBD1 identical over 12 bases. The sequence was collected from a human donor in good health (CMV status not recorded). Some clones in this sample may be carry-over from other donors' samples. The material sequenced was CD8+ T cells from PBMCs. CDR3 amino acids: CASSQGGQGAIYEQYF. The DNA of the CDR3 is TGCGCCAGCAGCCAAGGGGGACAGGGGGCGATTTACGAGCAGTACTTC.